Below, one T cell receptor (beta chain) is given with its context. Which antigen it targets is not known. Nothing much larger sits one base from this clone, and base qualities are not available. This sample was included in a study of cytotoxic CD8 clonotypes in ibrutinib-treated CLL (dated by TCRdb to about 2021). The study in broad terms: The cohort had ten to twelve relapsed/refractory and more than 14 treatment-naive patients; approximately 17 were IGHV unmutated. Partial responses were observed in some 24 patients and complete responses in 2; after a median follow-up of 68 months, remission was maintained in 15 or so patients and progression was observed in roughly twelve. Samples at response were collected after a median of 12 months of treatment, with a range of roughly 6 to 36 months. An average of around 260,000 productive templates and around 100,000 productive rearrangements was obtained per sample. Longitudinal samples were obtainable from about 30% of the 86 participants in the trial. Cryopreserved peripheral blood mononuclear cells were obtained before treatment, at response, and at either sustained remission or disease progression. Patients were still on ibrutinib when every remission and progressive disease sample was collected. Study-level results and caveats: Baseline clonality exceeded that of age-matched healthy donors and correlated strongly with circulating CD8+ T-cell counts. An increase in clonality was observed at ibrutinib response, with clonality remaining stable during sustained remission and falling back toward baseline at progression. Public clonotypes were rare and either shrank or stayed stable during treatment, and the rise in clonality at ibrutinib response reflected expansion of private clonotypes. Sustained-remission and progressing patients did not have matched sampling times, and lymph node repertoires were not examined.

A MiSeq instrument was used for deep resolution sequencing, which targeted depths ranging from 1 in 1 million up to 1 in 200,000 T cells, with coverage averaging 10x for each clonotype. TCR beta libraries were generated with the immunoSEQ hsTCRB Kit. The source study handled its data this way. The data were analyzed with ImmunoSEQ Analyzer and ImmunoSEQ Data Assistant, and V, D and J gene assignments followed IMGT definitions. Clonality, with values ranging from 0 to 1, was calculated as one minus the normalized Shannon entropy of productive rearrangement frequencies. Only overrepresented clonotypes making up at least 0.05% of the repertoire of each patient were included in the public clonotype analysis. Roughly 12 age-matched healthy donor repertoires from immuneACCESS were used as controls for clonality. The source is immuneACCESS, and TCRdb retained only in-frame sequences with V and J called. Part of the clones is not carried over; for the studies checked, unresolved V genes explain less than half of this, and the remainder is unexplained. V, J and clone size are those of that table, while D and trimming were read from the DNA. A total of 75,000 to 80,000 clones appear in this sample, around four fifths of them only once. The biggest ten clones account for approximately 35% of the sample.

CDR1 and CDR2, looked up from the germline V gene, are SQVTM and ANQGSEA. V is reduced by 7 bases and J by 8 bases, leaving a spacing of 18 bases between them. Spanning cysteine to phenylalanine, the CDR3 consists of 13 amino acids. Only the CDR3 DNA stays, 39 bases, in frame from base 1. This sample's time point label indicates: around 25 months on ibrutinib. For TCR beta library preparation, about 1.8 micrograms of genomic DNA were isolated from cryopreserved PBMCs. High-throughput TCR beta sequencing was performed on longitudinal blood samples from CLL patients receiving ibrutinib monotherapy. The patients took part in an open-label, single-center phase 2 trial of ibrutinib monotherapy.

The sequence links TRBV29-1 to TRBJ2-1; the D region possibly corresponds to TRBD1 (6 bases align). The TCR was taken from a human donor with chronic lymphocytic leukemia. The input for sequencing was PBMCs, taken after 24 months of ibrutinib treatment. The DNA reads TGCAGCGCCCGTATACAGGGTCCCCATGAGCAGTTCTTC. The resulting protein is CSARIQGPHEQFF.